Listed below are T cell receptor beta chains from one sample, sequenced in a study of beta chain features in type 1 diabetes. The table came from immunoSEQ multiplex PCR; TCRdb's copy has only in-frame clones and leaves some out. In the table there are 900,000 or so clones, roughly a sixth of which are singletons. Sequences were obtained from naive CD4+ T cells from blood. The receptor source for this set is a woman aged 18-29 years in good health. Both conserved end residues are trimmed from each CDR3.

v_call: TRBV19; cdr3_aa: ASSLGQGRETQY
v_call: TRBV29-1; cdr3_aa: SVRGQNTGELF
v_call: TRBV28; cdr3_aa: ASRSTVGEQF
v_call: TRBV5-1; cdr3_aa: ASSFAPTGNTGELF
v_call: TRBV5-1; cdr3_aa: ASSLDRAKNIQY
v_call: TRBV9; cdr3_aa: ASSESLGPRVEKLF
v_call: TRBV18; cdr3_aa: ASSRAEYVKTQY
v_call: TRBV7-8; cdr3_aa: ASSPRGLLGEQY
v_call: TRBV7-8; cdr3_aa: ASSKQRGQRRSGNTIY
v_call: TRBV18; cdr3_aa: ASSPVQNRGLYGYT
v_call: TRBV5-1; cdr3_aa: ASRDIINTGELF
v_call: TRBV7-6; cdr3_aa: ASSLVEGTDTQY
v_call: TRBV19; cdr3_aa: ASSRSPRGKTQY
v_call: TRBV16; cdr3_aa: ASSQSGEGLAEAF
v_call: TRBV6-6; cdr3_aa: ASSHSALGYEQY
v_call: TRBV15; cdr3_aa: ATSIGLAGGTDTQY
v_call: TRBV5-1; cdr3_aa: ASSFALAGYNEQF
v_call: TRBV7-9; cdr3_aa: ASSSDGYIQY
v_call: TRBV6-6; cdr3_aa: ASSPGNWYEQY
v_call: TRBV7-2; cdr3_aa: ATRGRGLSGNTIY
v_call: TRBV10-3; cdr3_aa: AISESGAGANVLT
v_call: TRBV7-9; cdr3_aa: ASSRVSNEKLF
v_call: TRBV9; cdr3_aa: ASSVVVASGRDEQF
v_call: TRBV7-9; cdr3_aa: ASSFQGAWNEQF
v_call: TRBV20-1; cdr3_aa: SAREKGTQY
v_call: TRBV7-2; cdr3_aa: ASSLTSVYNEQF
v_call: TRBV25-1; cdr3_aa: ASSEGFSSYEQY
v_call: TRBV7-2; cdr3_aa: ASSRASGRPHNEQF
v_call: TRBV7-3; cdr3_aa: ASSLFLTDTQY
v_call: TRBV7-2; cdr3_aa: ASSPPGLSYNEQF
v_call: TRBV5-4; cdr3_aa: ASSSPSGRFYNEQF
v_call: TRBV29-1; cdr3_aa: SVGPIPQANYGYT
v_call: TRBV14; cdr3_aa: ASSQAGQAQGRAF
v_call: TRBV6-5; cdr3_aa: ASSERHRFTEAY
v_call: TRBV6-5; cdr3_aa: ASKGRDNQPQH
v_call: TRBV28; cdr3_aa: ASRGQSTDTQY
v_call: TRBV7-8; cdr3_aa: ASSSPTATYSGANVLT
v_call: TRBV4-3; cdr3_aa: ASSQDRIPGNTIY
v_call: TRBV7-2; cdr3_aa: ASSLVSAGGNTGELF
v_call: TRBV5-1; cdr3_aa: ASSGRDSPPVAQY
v_call: TRBV6-4; cdr3_aa: ASIMNTEAF
v_call: TRBV4-1; cdr3_aa: ASSQVDRPGPQH
v_call: TRBV27; cdr3_aa: ASRRNSESTSGNTIY
v_call: TRBV18; cdr3_aa: ASSPWDSYGYT
v_call: TRBV6-5; cdr3_aa: ASQVRDGEPR
v_call: TRBV10-3; cdr3_aa: ATRPASGSGYEQY
v_call: TRBV7-9; cdr3_aa: ASSRGQGDEKLF
v_call: TRBV5-1; cdr3_aa: ASSPQLAPQETQY
v_call: TRBV18; cdr3_aa: ASSPPTTGTGELF
v_call: TRBV2; cdr3_aa: ASSVEGAHNEQY
v_call: TRBV20-1; cdr3_aa: SARGYEKLF
v_call: TRBV9; cdr3_aa: ASSARQGPYNEQF
v_call: TRBV9; cdr3_aa: ASSVITSGSTDTQY
v_call: TRBV7-9; cdr3_aa: ASSLKSGDLGYT
v_call: TRBV7-3; cdr3_aa: ASSLNGANYGYT
v_call: TRBV5-1; cdr3_aa: ASSLAGRLTYEQY
v_call: TRBV15; cdr3_aa: ATSRSGTGVY
v_call: TRBV18; cdr3_aa: ASSFDRGNGYT
v_call: TRBV9; cdr3_aa: ASSVGVSSNNEQF